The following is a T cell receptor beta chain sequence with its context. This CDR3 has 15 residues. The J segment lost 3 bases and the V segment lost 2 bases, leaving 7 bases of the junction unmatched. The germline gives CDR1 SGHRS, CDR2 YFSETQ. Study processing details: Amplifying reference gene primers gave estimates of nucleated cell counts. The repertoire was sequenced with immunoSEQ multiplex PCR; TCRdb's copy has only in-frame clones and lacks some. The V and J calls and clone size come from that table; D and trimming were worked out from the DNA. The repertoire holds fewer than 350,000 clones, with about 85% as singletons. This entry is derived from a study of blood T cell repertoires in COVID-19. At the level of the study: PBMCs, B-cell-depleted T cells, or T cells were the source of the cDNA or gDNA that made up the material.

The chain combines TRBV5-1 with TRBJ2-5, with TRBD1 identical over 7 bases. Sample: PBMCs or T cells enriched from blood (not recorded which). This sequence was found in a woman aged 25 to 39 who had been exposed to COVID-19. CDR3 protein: CASSFPGQKKETQYF. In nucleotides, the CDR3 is TGCGCCAGCAGCTTCCCGGGACAGAAGAAAGAGACCCAGTACTTC.